A selection of T cell receptor beta chains follows, all from one sample in a study of response to subunit inactivated influenza vaccine. TCRdb re-called the RT-PCR reads with MiXCR, one entry per CDR3 protein. Here the sample spans 700,000 to 900,000 distinct CDR3 sequences, 21% being singletons. The source was PBMCs from blood, collected roughly 5 days after vaccination. These receptors came from a man between 50 and 59 years old who received an inactivated influenza vaccine. Each CDR3 is given with its conserved first and last residue. Fields, in order: D gene, clone size, V gene, J gene, CDR3 protein, CDR3 DNA. A D gene is named only where the DNA matches it firmly. The size entry is marked missing in some rows and otherwise reads once, few, many or a size class.

D: TRBD1
size: few
V: TRBV7-9
J: TRBJ2-1
CDR3: CASSPTAGTGVINEQFF
DNA: TGTGCCAGCAGCCCCACAGCAGGGACAGGGGTAATAAATGAGCAGTTCTTC

D: TRBD2
size: .
V: TRBV2
J: TRBJ2-3
CDR3: CATSGGAYLDTQYF
DNA: TGTGCCACCTCCGGGGGGGCCTATCTAGATACGCAGTATTTT

D: TRBD2
size: .
V: TRBV20-1
J: TRBJ2-3
CDR3: CSAGRWTSGATDTQYF
DNA: TGCAGTGCTGGACGATGGACTAGCGGGGCAACAGATACGCAGTATTTT

D: .
size: few
V: TRBV20-1
J: TRBJ2-5
CDR3: CSSFGPPTTYQETQYF
DNA: TGCAGTTCATTCGGGCCTCCCACAACTTACCAAGAGACCCAGTACTTC

D: TRBD2
size: many
V: TRBV7-2
J: TRBJ2-7
CDR3: CASSSLAGYEQYF
DNA: TGTGCCAGCAGTTCCCTAGCGGGTTACGAGCAGTACTTC

D: .
size: .
V: TRBV10-3
J: TRBJ1-2
CDR3: CAISEGQIYGNTF
DNA: TGTGCCATCAGTGAGGGGCAGATCTATGGCAACACCTTC

D: TRBD2
size: few
V: TRBV5-5
J: TRBJ2-1
CDR3: CASSLSAGGSSEQFF
DNA: TGTGCCAGCAGCTTGTCGGCGGGAGGATCGAGTGAGCAGTTCTTC

D: .
size: few
V: TRBV6-2/TRBV6-3
J: TRBJ2-7
CDR3: CASSYKGSSGREQYF
DNA: TGTGCCAGCAGTTACAAGGGCTCCTCTGGGCGCGAGCAGTACTTC

D: TRBD1
size: .
V: TRBV7-2
J: TRBJ2-7
CDR3: CASSRQGEGYEQYF
DNA: TGTGCCAGCAGCCGACAGGGGGAGGGGTACGAGCAGTACTTC

D: .
size: .
V: TRBV7-2
J: TRBJ2-5
CDR3: CASSSPQGGEAQETQYF
DNA: TGTGCCAGCAGCTCCCCTCAGGGGGGTGAGGCTCAAGAGACCCAGTACTTC

D: TRBD1
size: .
V: TRBV29-1
J: TRBJ1-2
CDR3: CSCYRGEDGYTF
DNA: TGCAGCTGTTACAGGGGAGAAGATGGCTACACCTTC

D: .
size: .
V: TRBV28
J: TRBJ2-7
CDR3: CASSLPLQASSYEQYF
DNA: TGTGCCAGCAGTTTACCTCTCCAGGCAAGCTCCTACGAGCAGTACTTC

D: .
size: many
V: TRBV20-1
J: TRBJ1-4
CDR3: CSARKGVYEKLFF
DNA: TGCAGTGCTAGAAAGGGTGTTTATGAAAAACTGTTTTTT

D: TRBD2
size: many
V: TRBV29-1
J: TRBJ2-3
CDR3: CSVGGWNSGDTDTQYF
DNA: TGCAGCGTTGGAGGTTGGAATAGCGGGGACACAGATACGCAGTATTTT

D: TRBD2
size: few
V: TRBV11-2
J: TRBJ2-6
CDR3: CASSPTSGRLSGANVLTF
DNA: TGTGCCAGCAGCCCGACTAGCGGGAGGCTTTCTGGGGCCAACGTCCTGACTTTC

D: TRBD2
size: few
V: TRBV28
J: TRBJ2-1
CDR3: CASSPLRTRNEQFF
DNA: TGTGCCAGCAGCCCTCTACGGACTAGAAATGAGCAGTTCTTC

D: TRBD2
size: .
V: TRBV12-3/TRBV12-4
J: TRBJ2-3
CDR3: CASRSSPGLAGISTDTQYF
DNA: TGTGCCAGCAGGTCATCGCCGGGACTAGCGGGGATAAGCACAGATACGCAGTATTTT

D: .
size: few
V: TRBV30
J: TRBJ2-7
CDR3: CAGPSSYEQYF
DNA: TGTGCGGGACCTAGCTCCTACGAGCAGTACTTC

D: .
size: .
V: TRBV6-2/TRBV6-3
J: TRBJ2-1
CDR3: CASSYSSTTNEQFF
DNA: TGTGCCAGCAGTTACTCGAGCACTACCAACGAGCAGTTCTTC

D: .
size: few
V: TRBV7-2
J: TRBJ2-1
CDR3: CASSHPPVDEQFF
DNA: TGTGCCAGCAGCCACCCGCCCGTCGATGAGCAGTTCTTC

D: .
size: .
V: TRBV12-3/TRBV12-4
J: TRBJ2-4
CDR3: CASSLTGQNIQYF
DNA: TGTGCCAGCAGTTTAACGGGGCAAAACATTCAGTACTTC

D: .
size: .
V: TRBV7-2
J: TRBJ2-1
CDR3: CASSIKRRGNEQFF
DNA: TGTGCCAGCAGCATCAAGAGGCGCGGTAATGAGCAGTTCTTC

D: .
size: few
V: TRBV20-1
J: TRBJ1-1
CDR3: CSARFGGVRRDTEAFF
DNA: TGCAGTGCTAGGTTTGGGGGGGTCAGGCGAGACACTGAAGCTTTCTTT

D: .
size: .
V: TRBV2
J: TRBJ2-7
CDR3: CASSEDPYEQYF
DNA: TGTGCCAGCAGTGAGGACCCCTACGAGCAGTACTTC

D: TRBD1
size: few
V: TRBV12-3/TRBV12-4
J: TRBJ1-1
CDR3: CASSPTGAGTEAFF
DNA: TGTGCCAGCAGCCCCACAGGGGCCGGGACTGAAGCTTTCTTT

D: .
size: few
V: TRBV9
J: TRBJ1-6
CDR3: CASSAPRGPSPLHF
DNA: TGTGCCAGCAGCGCCCCTCGGGGGCCTTCACCCCTCCACTTT

D: TRBD1
size: .
V: TRBV30
J: TRBJ2-7
CDR3: CAWSVDRVRDEQYF
DNA: TGTGCCTGGAGTGTTGACAGGGTAAGAGACGAGCAGTACTTC

D: .
size: .
V: TRBV25-1
J: TRBJ1-5
CDR3: CASSESQQDQPQHF
DNA: TGTGCCAGCAGTGAATCCCAGCAAGATCAGCCCCAGCATTTT

D: .
size: few
V: TRBV29-1
J: TRBJ2-3
CDR3: CSVGGTSKDTQYF
DNA: TGCAGCGTTGGGGGAACTAGCAAAGATACGCAGTATTTT